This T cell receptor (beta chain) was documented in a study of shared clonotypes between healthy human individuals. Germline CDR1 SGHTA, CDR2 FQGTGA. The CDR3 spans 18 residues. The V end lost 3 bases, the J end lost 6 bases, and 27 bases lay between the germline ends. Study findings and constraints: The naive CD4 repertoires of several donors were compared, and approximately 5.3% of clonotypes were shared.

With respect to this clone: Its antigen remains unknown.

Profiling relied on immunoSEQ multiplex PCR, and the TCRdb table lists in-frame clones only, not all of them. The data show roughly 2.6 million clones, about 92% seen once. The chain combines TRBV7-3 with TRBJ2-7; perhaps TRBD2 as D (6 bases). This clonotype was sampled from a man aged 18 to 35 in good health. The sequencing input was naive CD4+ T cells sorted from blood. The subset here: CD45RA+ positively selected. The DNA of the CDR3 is TGTGCCAGCAGCTTGACCTTCCGACTAGTCGTGGGAGCTATCGAGCAGTACTTC. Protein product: CASSLTFRLVVGAIEQYF.